The 30 T cell receptor beta chains below were found in one sample sequenced in a study of OX40 agonist ivuxolimab in advanced cancers. Repertoires were generated with immunoSEQ multiplex PCR, while TCRdb's copy carries only in-frame clones and drops some. The table shows 78,000 or so clones, with 90% to 95% occurring only once. The material was CD4+ or CD8+ T cells sorted from blood, obtained in a trial of the OX40 agonist ivuxolimab. The receptor set was obtained from an adult with an advanced solid tumor such as melanoma, head and neck, liver or kidney cancer.

This chain links TRBV18 with TRBJ1-5; D is ambiguous. Trimming left V 2 bases short and J 0 bases short, with 5 bases between. Per the germline V gene, CDR1 is KGHSH and CDR2 is LQKENI. The CDR3 totals 14 residues. The CDR3, as DNA: TGTGCCAGCTCACCATACAATAGCAATCAGCCCCAGCATTTT. This sequence encodes CASSPYNSNQPQHF.

The J gene is TRBJ2-1, the V gene TRBV7-2, with 11 bases that match TRBD2. The CDR3 contains 15 residues. Per germline, CDR1 SGHTA and CDR2 FQGNSA. J gave up 10 bases and V 1 base, and 6 bases lay outside the gene matches. CDR3 DNA: TGTGCCAGCAGCTTAGAACCTAGCGGGAGGAGGGAGCAGTTCTTC. It specifies CASSLEPSGRREQFF.

This clone appeared a few times. The conserved phenylalanine or tryptophan normally closing the CDR3 is absent here, so this likely arose from a read error. The DNA is left out, because the CDR3 cannot be placed on it with certainty; the CDR3 is given as TCRdb lists it. The chain uses TRBV20-1 and TRBJ1-4; the table's TRBD1 call for D was not verified on the DNA. The CDR3 numbers 8 amino acids, ends counted. Germline CDR1 reads DFQATT; CDR2 reads SNEGSKA (reference sequence). The CDR3: CSAENRFS.

J is TRBJ1-1 and V is TRBV30; D is unclear. This CDR3 has 12 amino acids. V shed 5 bases and J shed 0 bases, with 7 bases lying between them. Germline V gene data show CDR1 as GTSNPN and CDR2 as SVGIG (reference sequence). This CDR3 is CAWQNLNTEAFF. The CDR3 DNA reads as TGTGCCTGGCAGAATTTGAACACTGAAGCTTTCTTT. Drawing the rest from reference TRBV30 and TRBJ1-1, the complete variable domain is SQTIHQWPATLVQPVGSPLSLECTVEGTSNPNLYWYRQAAGRGLQLLFYSVGIGQISSEVPQNLSASRPQDRQFILSSKKLLLSDSGFYLCAWQNLNTEAFFGQGTRLTVV.

J is TRBJ2-2 and V is TRBV5-1, with D perhaps given as TRBD1 or TRBD2 (5 bases each). This CDR3 has 15 residues. The germline V and J ends were trimmed by 4 bases and 3 bases, with 13 bases remaining between them. Germline CDR1 and CDR2: SGHRS and YFSETQ. The CDR3 coding sequence is TGCGCCAGCAGCCGGACTGGGGGATACACCGGGGAGCTGTTTTTT. It is translated as CASSRTGGYTGELFF.

This chain uses TRBV2 with TRBJ2-3; perhaps TRBD1 as D (6 bases). Trimming left V 3 bases short and J 3 bases short, with 13 bases between. Germline V CDR1 and CDR2: SNHLY, FYNNEI. The CDR3 loop spans 15 amino acids. CDR3 coding DNA: TGTGCCAGCAGTGACGTGGGGGCCGGGACAGATACGCAGTATTTT. It encodes CASSDVGAGTDTQYF.

V is TRBV10-1 and J is TRBJ2-1; 7 nucleotides agree with TRBD2. V lost 0 bases, J lost 5 bases, and 4 bases stayed unmatched. Germline CDR1 reads WNHNN; CDR2 reads SYGVQD (reference sequence). The CDR3 sequence is 15 residues long. The CDR3 sequence: CASSESGRDNNEQFF. As DNA, the CDR3 is TGCGCCAGCAGTGAGTCGGGGAGGGATAACAATGAGCAGTTCTTC.

This chain links TRBV9 with TRBJ2-1, with D possibly TRBD2 on 6 matching bases. Trimming removed 0 bases at V and 9 bases at J, with 13 bases between. Germline V gene data show CDR1 as SGDLS and CDR2 as YYNGEE. The CDR3 contains 14 residues. DNA for the CDR3: TGTGCCAGCAGCGTAGGAACGGGAGTGAGTGAGCAGTTCTTC. Translated, it gives CASSVGTGVSEQFF. The whole variable domain, filled in from reference TRBV9 and TRBJ2-1, reads DSGVTQTPKHLITATGQRVTLRCSPRSGDLSVYWYQQSLDQGLQFLIQYYNGEERAKGNILERFSAQQFPDLHSELNLSSLELGDSALYFCASSVGTGVSEQFFGPGTRLTVL.

This clone was detected only once. The gene calls are TRBV5-1 and TRBJ1-1; D is uncertain. Germline values: CDR1 SGHRS, CDR2 YFSETQ. The V and J ends lost 0 bases and 2 bases respectively, with 11 bases between them. The CDR3 sequence is 15 residues long. The chain's CDR3 is CASSLDPQPNTEAFF. As DNA, the CDR3 is TGCGCCAGCAGCTTGGACCCTCAACCTAACACTGAAGCTTTCTTT.

The V call is TRBV18, the J call TRBJ2-3, with D tentatively TRBD1 (5 bases). The CDR3 contains 16 residues. Germline V lookup: CDR1 KGHSH, CDR2 LQKENI. Trimming removed 3 bases from V and 0 bases from J, with 13 bases in between. In DNA form, the CDR3 reads TGTGCCAGCTCACCTAGGGGCGGATCTAGCACAGATACGCAGTATTTT. Residues: CASSPRGGSSTDTQYF.

This chain joins TRBV6-5 and TRBJ2-7; no clear D gene. V was pared by 6 bases and J by 4 bases, with 19 bases between. Per germline, CDR1 MNHEY and CDR2 SVGAGI. CDR3 length: 15 residues. The CDR3 loop reads CASRPGLGPAYEQYF. CDR3 bases: TGTGCCAGCAGACCTGGATTAGGGCCTGCTTACGAGCAGTACTTC.

This chain joins TRBV4-1 and TRBJ2-5, with D possibly matching TRBD2 (5 bases). CDR1 and CDR2 (germline): MGHRA, YSYEKL. V was clipped by 1 base and J by 4 bases, with 10 bases between them. This CDR3 has 14 amino acids. The CDR3 is CASSQGGAGETQYF. The DNA for the CDR3 is TGCGCCAGCAGCCAAGGGGGTGCGGGAGAGACCCAGTACTTC.

The chain has TRBV29-1 and TRBJ2-6, with 9 bases fitting TRBD1. Germline loops: CDR1 SQVTM, CDR2 ANQGSEA. V gave up 4 bases and J gave up 0 bases; unmatched junction bases: 4. This CDR3 comprises 16 residues. The CDR3 nucleotides read TGCAGCGTTGGGGGACAGGGAAGCTCTGGGGCCAACGTCCTGACTTTC. Its protein product is CSVGGQGSSGANVLTF.

V and J are TRBV10-3 and TRBJ1-5; no clear D gene. This CDR3 region has 12 residues. Germline V lookup: CDR1 ENHRY, CDR2 SYGVKD. Trimming left V 2 bases short and J 3 bases short, with 2 bases between. CDR3 in amino acids: CAISEVNQPQHF. CDR3 nucleotide sequence: TGTGCCATCAGTGAGGTCAATCAGCCCCAGCATTTT.

The chain is built from TRBV25-1 and TRBJ2-1; D is possibly TRBD1 or TRBD2 (5 bases each). CDR1 is MGHDK and CDR2 is SYGVNS in the germline V gene. The CDR3 length is 17 residues. Trimming removed 4 bases at V and 0 bases at J, with 16 bases between. The CDR3 region is CASSGGAGTSSYNEQFF. The DNA for the CDR3 is TGTGCCAGCAGTGGAGGAGCCGGGACCAGCTCCTACAATGAGCAGTTCTTC.

The J gene is TRBJ2-7, the V gene TRBV5-3, with D perhaps TRBD2 (5 bases). TRBV5-3 is recorded as an ORF, its role being uncertain. The V end was cut by 0 bases, the J end by 3 bases, with 19 bases between. The CDR3 consists of 17 residues. Here the CDR3 DNA reads TGTGCCAGAAGCTTGGATTGCTCTTGCGGGCGGTACTACGAGCAGTACTTC. It is translated as CARSLDCSCGRYYEQYF.

This clone was observed once. The J gene is TRBJ2-1, the V gene TRBV18; D may be TRBD1 (5 bases). Trimming took off 4 bases at V and 8 bases at J, with 18 bases between the two ends. CDR1 is KGHSH and CDR2 is LQKENI in the germline V gene. The CDR3 extends over 15 amino acids. The CDR3 coding sequence is TGTGCCAGCTCACGTGACAGAGATCTCGGGTATGAGCAGTTCTTC. The encoded protein is CASSRDRDLGYEQFF.

V is TRBV7-9 and J is TRBJ2-7, with 7 bases lining up with TRBD1. The CDR3 runs 13 residues. Germline V gene data show CDR1 as SEHNR and CDR2 as FQNEAQ (reference sequence). J gave up 2 bases and V 5 bases, and 3 bases lay outside the gene matches. CDR3 bases: TGTGCCAGCAGCCCGACAGGGACCTACGAGCAGTACTTC. The encoded protein is CASSPTGTYEQYF.

This chain joins TRBV19 and TRBJ2-7; no reliable D call. The V gene's germline CDR1 is LNHDA and CDR2 SQIVND (reference sequence). V lost 0 bases to trimming and J lost 4 bases, with 7 bases between them. The CDR3 is 13 amino acids. The CDR3 spells CASSIDRKYEQYF. Here the CDR3 DNA reads TGTGCCAGTAGTATAGATCGAAAGTACGAGCAGTACTTC.

This clone has only a few counts. The J gene is TRBJ1-1, the V gene TRBV7-2; tentatively, D is TRBD1 (6 bases). This CDR3 is built from 14 residues. The ends were cut back, 8 bases at V and 1 base at J, with 14 bases in the middle. From germline, CDR1 is SGHTA and CDR2 FQGNSA. The DNA of the CDR3 is TGTGCCAGCGGCCTCCAGACAGGGAACACTGAAGCTTTCTTT. It is translated as CASGLQTGNTEAFF.

The rearrangement joins TRBV10-3 to TRBJ2-3, with D unclear. The V end was cut by 2 bases, the J end by 0 bases, with 15 bases between. Germline V gene lookup returns CDR1 ENHRY and CDR2 SYGVKD. There are 17 residues in the CDR3. CDR3 bases: TGTGCCATCAGTGAGGCGCTCCAGGCGACTAGCACAGATACGCAGTATTTT. Translated, it gives CAISEALQATSTDTQYF.

The chain combines TRBV7-9 with TRBJ2-2, with D tentatively TRBD2 (5 bases). V was pared by 6 bases and J by 4 bases, with 21 bases between. Germline V lookup: CDR1 SEHNR, CDR2 FQNEAQ (reference sequence). This CDR3 spans 17 amino acids. The CDR3 coding sequence is TGTGCCAGCAGACCCGGTTATGAACGGGATCTCACCGGGGAGCTGTTTTTT. Residues: CASRPGYERDLTGELFF.

The genes are TRBV5-6 and TRBJ1-5; D not resolved. Germline lookup yields CDR1 SGHDT and CDR2 YYEEEE. V lost 3 bases and J lost 0, with 22 bases in between. The CDR3 is 19 amino acids. In DNA, the CDR3 is TGTGCCAGCAGCTCCCCAACCTTAGACCCAGAGGATAGCAATCAGCCCCAGCATTTT. The encoded protein is CASSSPTLDPEDSNQPQHF.

The rearrangement links TRBV6-5 to TRBJ2-2; D is possibly TRBD2 (5 bases). V lost 5 bases and J 1 base, leaving 5 bases between the germline ends. Germline V CDR1 and CDR2: MNHEY, SVGAGI. The CDR3 has 13 amino acids. Here the CDR3 DNA reads TGTGCCAGCAGTGGGAGGAACACCGGGGAGCTGTTTTTT. Protein product: CASSGRNTGELFF.

The genes are TRBV19 and TRBJ2-3, with 13 bases fitting TRBD2. J gave up 3 bases and V 3 bases, and 6 bases lay outside the gene matches. Germline V gives CDR1 LNHDA, CDR2 SQIVND (reference sequence). There are 17 residues in the CDR3. The CDR3 nucleotides are TGTGCCAGTAGTATGGGACTAGCGGGAAGGTTAACAGATACGCAGTATTTT. Protein product: CASSMGLAGRLTDTQYF.

V gene TRBV4-2 combines with J gene TRBJ1-4; weak D call: TRBD1 (6 bases). Per germline, CDR1 LGHNA and CDR2 YNFKEQ. CDR3 length equals 16 residues. V shed 1 base and J shed 0 bases, with 9 bases lying between them. CDR3 residues: CASSQGRGATNEKLFF. The CDR3 bases are TGTGCCAGCAGCCAAGGAAGGGGGGCAACTAATGAAAAACTGTTTTTT.

V and J are TRBV5-5 and TRBJ1-4; D is ambiguous. This CDR3 has 14 residues. V lost 2 bases to trimming and J lost 5 bases, with 10 bases between them. The V gene's germline CDR1 is SGHKS and CDR2 YYEKEE (reference sequence). CDR3 sequence: CASSFQGKNEKLFF. DNA of the CDR3: TGTGCCAGCAGCTTCCAAGGGAAAAATGAAAAACTGTTTTTT.

V is TRBV11-3 and J is TRBJ2-1, with TRBD2 matching 7 bases. CDR3 length: 15 residues. Trimming took 1 base from V and 1 from J; bases not matched to a gene: 1. CDR1 and CDR2 (germline): SGHNT, YENEEA. CDR3 region: CASSLAGGSYNEQFF. CDR3 sequence (DNA): TGTGCCAGCAGCTTAGCGGGAGGTTCCTACAATGAGCAGTTCTTC.

The rearrangement links TRBV4-2 to TRBJ2-5; a weak D match, TRBD2 (6 bases). This CDR3 region has 16 residues. V was clipped by 1 base and J by 2 bases, with 14 bases between them. Germline assignment: CDR1 LGHNA and CDR2 YNFKEQ. CDR3 sequence reads: CASSQVNRRGQETQYF. Written as DNA, the CDR3 is TGTGCCAGCAGCCAAGTAAACCGGCGGGGACAAGAGACCCAGTACTTC.

The gene calls are TRBV5-4 and TRBJ2-2; no definite D call. The V and J ends lost 4 bases and 0 bases respectively, with 13 bases between them. The CDR3 has 16 amino acids. Germline-derived CDR1 and CDR2 are SGHNT and YYREEE (reference sequence). CDR3 DNA: TGTGCCAGCAGCAAAGAACAGATCTCGAACACCGGGGAGCTGTTTTTT. Translating gives CASSKEQISNTGELFF.